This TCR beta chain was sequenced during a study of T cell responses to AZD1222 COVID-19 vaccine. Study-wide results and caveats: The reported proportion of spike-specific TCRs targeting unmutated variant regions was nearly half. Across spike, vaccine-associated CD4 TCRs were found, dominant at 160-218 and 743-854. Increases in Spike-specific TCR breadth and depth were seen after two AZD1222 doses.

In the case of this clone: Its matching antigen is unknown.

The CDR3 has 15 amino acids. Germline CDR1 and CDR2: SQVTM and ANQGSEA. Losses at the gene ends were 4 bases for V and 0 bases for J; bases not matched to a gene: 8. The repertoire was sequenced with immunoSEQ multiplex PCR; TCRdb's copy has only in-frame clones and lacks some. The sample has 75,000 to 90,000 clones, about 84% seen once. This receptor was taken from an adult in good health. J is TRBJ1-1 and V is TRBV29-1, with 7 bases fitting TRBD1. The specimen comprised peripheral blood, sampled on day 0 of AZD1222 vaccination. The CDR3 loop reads CSVGQGGSLNTEAFF. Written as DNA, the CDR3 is TGCAGCGTTGGACAGGGAGGCTCTTTGAACACTGAAGCTTTCTTT.